What follows are 8 T cell receptor beta chains derived from one specimen sequenced in a study of PD-L1 blockade in urothelial cancer. Some clones are missing from TCRdb's copy, which holds only in-frame ones; the method was immunoSEQ multiplex PCR. This sample has approximately 110,000 clones; approximately 89% occur once, and the top ten carry around 3.7%. Time point of the sample: peripheral blood 6 weeks after treatment start. This specimen consisted of PBMCs, obtained around atezolizumab (anti-PD-L1) treatment. These receptors all stem from a man aged 55-75 years with urothelial cancer.

The chain joins TRBV7-2 to TRBJ2-3; possible D gene TRBD1, 6 bases. This CDR3 comprises 14 residues. V was pared by 10 bases and J by 0 bases, with 14 bases between. Germline CDR1 reads SGHTA; CDR2 reads FQGNSA. The chain's CDR3 is CATKRTVSTDTQYF. In DNA form, the CDR3 reads TGTGCCACTAAACGGACAGTTAGCACAGATACGCAGTATTTT.

This chain uses TRBV6-5 with TRBJ2-3, with D hard to call. This CDR3 has 15 residues. V dropped 5 bases and J dropped 0 bases, with 12 bases sitting between them. The germline V gene has CDR1 MNHEY and CDR2 SVGAGI. In DNA, the CDR3 is TGTGCCAGCAGTGCTCAGCGATCTAGCACAGATACGCAGTATTTT. Translation: CASSAQRSSTDTQYF.

The V call is TRBV6-6, the J call TRBJ2-1, with TRBD1 as a possible D gene (6 bases). CDR3 size: 15 residues. Germline CDR1 reads MNHNY; CDR2 reads SVGAGI (reference sequence). Trimming shortened V by 0 bases and J by 4 bases, and 10 bases separated the two germline ends. The CDR3 coding sequence is TGTGCCAGCAGTTACTCTCGGACAGTTTACAATGAGCAGTTCTTC. Amino acids: CASSYSRTVYNEQFF.

The chain has TRBV18 and TRBJ1-1; 7 bases line up with TRBD1. After removal of 3 bases from V and 1 base from J, the junction contained 8 bases not matched to a gene. The CDR3 spans 16 residues. Per germline, CDR1 KGHSH and CDR2 LQKENI. The CDR3 nucleotides read TGTGCCAGCTCACCCCGACCAGGGGGAACGAACACTGAAGCTTTCTTT. Translation: CASSPRPGGTNTEAFF.

V gene TRBV19 combines with J gene TRBJ2-1; D is perhaps TRBD2 (6 bases). The CDR3 length is 16 residues. V was trimmed by 3 bases and J by 6 bases, leaving 18 bases between them. Germline loops: CDR1 LNHDA, CDR2 SQIVND (reference sequence). Here the CDR3 reads CASSMAGSRGANEQFF. Written as DNA, the CDR3 is TGTGCCAGTAGTATGGCGGGGAGTCGGGGTGCCAATGAGCAGTTCTTC. The full variable domain, completed using reference TRBV19 and TRBJ2-1, is DGGITQSPKYLFRKEGQNVTLSCEQNLNHDAMYWYRQDPGQGLRLIYYSQIVNDFQKGDIAEGYSVSREKKESFPLTVTSAQKNPTAFYLCASSMAGSRGANEQFFGPGTRLTVL.

The rearrangement joins TRBV4-1 to TRBJ2-1, with D possibly TRBD2 on 5 matching bases. This CDR3 comprises 19 residues. V gave up 2 bases and J gave up 0 bases, with 20 bases separating them. CDR1 and CDR2 (germline): MGHRA, YSYEKL. In DNA, the CDR3 is TGCGCCAGCAGCCAACCATTCTTACGTGACTACCGCTCCTACAATGAGCAGTTCTTC. As protein: CASSQPFLRDYRSYNEQFF.

The V and J genes are TRBV7-2 and TRBJ2-7; D might be TRBD2 (6 bases). Germline V gene data show CDR1 as SGHTA and CDR2 as FQGNSA. There are 16 residues in the CDR3. V was pared by 1 base and J by 6 bases, with 19 bases between. The CDR3, as DNA: TGTGCCAGCAGCTTAGATCGGCGGGACGGTACCGGCGAGCAGTACTTC. Its protein is CASSLDRRDGTGEQYF.

This rearrangement joins TRBV13 to TRBJ2-6; 11 nucleotides align to TRBD1. V dropped 4 bases and J dropped 1; count of bases not matched to a gene: 6. The length of the CDR3 is 18 residues. Germline V gene data show CDR1 as PRHDT and CDR2 as FYEKMQ (reference sequence). The CDR3: CASSWGQGDLSGANVLTF. Here the CDR3 DNA reads TGTGCCAGCAGCTGGGGACAGGGGGATTTATCTGGGGCCAACGTCCTGACTTTC.